These 21 T cell receptor beta chains originate from one sample sequenced in a study of vaccination effects on CD4 cells after COVID-19. Their recognized antigens are unknown. Before sequencing, viral peptide pools were used by the ViraFEST assay to expand antigen-specific CD4+ T cells. Subsequent to 10 days of culture, CD4+ T cells were isolated. Sequenced by immunoSEQ multiplex PCR; TCRdb stores in-frame clones only, minus some. Seen here are 60,000 to 70,000 clones, roughly 76% observed once, and the top ten hold about 2.7%. The starting material was CD4+ T cells from PBMCs cultured with HCoV-229E spike peptides, obtained before COVID-19 vaccination. The receptors originated from a human donor who received a COVID-19 vaccine.

V gene TRBV7-2 combines with J gene TRBJ2-1, with D hard to call. V lost 5 bases and J lost 10, with 9 bases in between. The germline V gene encodes CDR1 SGHTA and CDR2 FQGNSA. The CDR3 length is 11 residues. CDR3 residues: CASSRLGEQFF. The CDR3 bases are TGTGCCAGCAGCCGGCTTGGGGAGCAGTTCTTC. Full variable domain (remainder filled in from reference TRBV7-2 and TRBJ2-1): GAGVSQSPSNKVTEKGKDVELRCDPISGHTALYWYRQSLGQGLEFLIYFQGNSAPDKSGLPSDRFSAERTGGSVSTLTIQRTQQEDSAVYLCASSRLGEQFFGPGTRLTVL.

This clone was recorded once. This chain joins TRBV5-1 and TRBJ2-3, with a weak D call TRBD1 (5 bases). Germline V CDR1 and CDR2: SGHRS, YFSETQ. This CDR3 comprises 13 residues. V gave up 7 bases and J gave up 2 bases, with 11 bases separating them. The CDR3 region is CASSETDTDTQYF. The CDR3 nucleotides read TGCGCCAGCTCTGAGACAGACACAGATACGCAGTATTTT.

The chain joins TRBV6-5 to TRBJ1-1; tentatively, D is TRBD1 (6 bases). This CDR3 has 14 residues. V gave up 2 bases and J gave up 4 bases, with 11 bases separating them. Germline CDR1 is MNHEY and CDR2 is SVGAGI. CDR3 region: CASSYTRQATEAFF. The CDR3 nucleotides are TGTGCCAGCAGTTACACCAGACAGGCCACTGAAGCTTTCTTT.

The chain employs TRBV7-2 and TRBJ1-5; D is unclear. CDR3 size: 14 residues. With 1 base removed from V and 5 bases from J, the gap between germline ends came to 9 bases. The V gene's germline CDR1 is SGHTA and CDR2 FQGNSA. CDR3: CASSLGDRDQPQHF. In DNA form, the CDR3 reads TGTGCCAGCAGCTTAGGGGATAGGGATCAGCCCCAGCATTTT.

The chain combines TRBV5-4 with TRBJ2-3, with D tentatively TRBD1 (6 bases). CDR3 length: 15 residues. Trimming took 7 bases from V and 1 from J, leaving 16 bases between them. Per the germline V gene, CDR1 is SGHNT and CDR2 is YYREEE (reference sequence). CDR3 sequence (DNA): TGTGCCAGCGGCAACAGGGCAGGGGGCACAGATACGCAGTATTTT. As protein: CASGNRAGGTDTQYF.

V is TRBV7-9 and J is TRBJ2-5; D unresolved. Germline CDR1 SEHNR, CDR2 FQNEAQ (reference sequence). The length of the CDR3 is 15 residues. Trimming took 1 base from V and 5 from J, leaving 14 bases between them. For the CDR3, the DNA is TGTGCCAGCAGCTTAGTGTTTACAGCCGGGGAGACCCAGTACTTC. Encoded protein: CASSLVFTAGETQYF.

This clone came up a few times. The rearrangement joins TRBV6-6 to TRBJ1-6, with 7 nucleotides matching TRBD1. CDR1 and CDR2 (germline): MNHNY, SVGAGI (reference sequence). V was pared by 6 bases and J by 10 bases, with 12 bases of the junction left unmatched. There are 15 residues in the CDR3. Here the CDR3 reads CASRPLDREISPLHF. The CDR3 DNA reads as TGTGCCAGCAGACCCCTCGACAGGGAAATATCACCCCTCCACTTT.

This chain uses TRBV18 with TRBJ2-7; TRBD2 agrees at 7 bases. Germline-derived CDR1 and CDR2 are KGHSH and LQKENI. The trim removed 4 bases at V and 3 bases at J, leaving 3 bases unmatched. The CDR3 runs to 13 residues. This chain's CDR3 is CASSRGGFYEQYV. In nucleotides, the CDR3 is TGTGCCAGCTCACGGGGGGGTTTCTACGAGCAGTACGTC.

The chain is built from TRBV19 and TRBJ2-1; the D is unclear. CDR1 LNHDA and CDR2 SQIVND come from the germline V gene (reference sequence). This CDR3 spans 18 amino acids. Deletions cut 6 bases from V and 4 bases from J, with 25 bases between. CDR3 protein: CASSRNKGATLLYNEQFF. Here the CDR3 DNA reads TGTGCCAGTAGCCGAAATAAAGGAGCCACTCTCCTGTACAATGAGCAGTTCTTC.

The chain carries TRBV2 and TRBJ2-7, with 8 bases identical to TRBD2. J was trimmed by 12 bases and V by 5 bases; bases with no gene match: 9. CDR1 is SNHLY and CDR2 is FYNNEI in the germline V gene. The CDR3 runs 12 residues. CDR3 region: CASSYGGGRRYV. Here the CDR3 DNA reads TGTGCCAGCAGTTACGGGGGGGGTAGACGGTACGTC.

The chain carries TRBV11-2 and TRBJ2-5, with TRBD2 matching 7 bases. CDR3 size: 14 residues. Germline assignment: CDR1 SGHAT and CDR2 FQNNGV. V gave up 1 base and J gave up 2 bases; unmatched junction bases: 1. This CDR3 is CASSLGAGQETQYF. The CDR3 DNA sequence: TGTGCCAGCAGCTTAGGAGCGGGGCAAGAGACCCAGTACTTC.

This chain joins TRBV11-3 and TRBJ2-1; 9 nucleotides match TRBD1. Unmatched junction bases numbered 7, after V lost 4 bases and J lost 6 bases. The length of the CDR3 is 15 residues. Germline-derived CDR1 and CDR2 are SGHNT and YENEEA. CDR3 coding DNA: TGTGCCAGCAGCTCACCGGGACAGGGATCCAATGAGCAGTTCTTC. Protein sequence: CASSSPGQGSNEQFF.

This clone was recorded only once. This chain uses TRBV7-8 with TRBJ1-4; D gene unclear. In germline, CDR1 is SGHVS, CDR2 FQNEAQ. V shed 5 bases and J shed 8 bases, with 15 bases lying between them. The CDR3 sequence is 14 residues long. The CDR3 DNA reads TGTGCCAGCAGCCCAAAGTGGGGTGGGGAAAAACTGTTTTTT. This gives the protein CASSPKWGGEKLFF.

J is TRBJ2-2 and V is TRBV7-2; possibly TRBD2 for D (6 bases). From germline, CDR1 is SGHTA and CDR2 FQGNSA. Trimming took 2 bases from V and 0 from J, leaving 10 bases between them. The CDR3 runs to 16 residues. CDR3 bases: TGTGCCAGCAGCTTAATGGGGGGATCGAACACCGGGGAGCTGTTTTTT. It encodes CASSLMGGSNTGELFF.

The chain combines TRBV19 with TRBJ2-5; TRBD2 agrees at 11 bases. The CDR3 length is 16 residues. V trimming: 6 bases; J trimming: 6 bases; junction bases outside the gene matches: 12. Germline-derived CDR1 and CDR2 are LNHDA and SQIVND (reference sequence). The CDR3 DNA reads TGTGCCAGTAGCCACGATCCGGGACTAGCGGCAAAGACCCAGTACTTC. Translated, it gives CASSHDPGLAAKTQYF.

The rearrangement joins TRBV30 to TRBJ1-6; D not resolved. Germline V gene data show CDR1 as GTSNPN and CDR2 as SVGIG (reference sequence). V lost 0 bases and J lost 8, with 8 bases in between. CDR3 length equals 13 residues. CDR3 DNA sequence: TGTGCCTGGAGTGTGATTGACTATTCACCCCTCCACTTT. Its protein is CAWSVIDYSPLHF.

V is TRBV6-6 and J is TRBJ2-3, with D tentatively TRBD1 or TRBD2 (7 bases each). Per the germline V gene, CDR1 is MNHNY and CDR2 is SVGAGI (reference sequence). With 5 bases removed from V and 4 bases from J, the gap between germline ends came to 16 bases. This CDR3 region has 15 residues. The chain's CDR3 is CASSLGQAGADTQYF. The CDR3 DNA follows: TGTGCCAGCAGTCTTGGACAGGCGGGGGCAGATACGCAGTATTTT.

This clone has more than one count but fewer than ten. The CDR3 DNA reads TGTGCCAGCAGCTTAACCTTTACAGGGGGGTCCCAAGAGACCCAGTACTTC. Protein: CASSLTFTGGSQETQYF. This rearrangement joins TRBV7-3 to TRBJ2-5, with 8 bases matching TRBD1. CDR3 length equals 17 residues. The V gene's germline CDR1 is SGHTA and CDR2 FQGTGA. Trimming took 0 bases from V and 1 from J; bases not matched to a gene: 7.

The rearrangement joins TRBV5-6 to TRBJ1-1, with TRBD1 as a possible D gene (5 bases). Per the germline V gene, CDR1 is SGHDT and CDR2 is YYEEEE. CDR3 size: 15 residues. V lost 0 bases and J lost 5, with 14 bases in between. The CDR3 coding sequence is TGTGCCAGCAGCTTGGTGTTCGGGGGTGGGACTGAAGCTTTCTTT. This codes for CASSLVFGGGTEAFF.

This sequence joins TRBV6-5 and TRBJ2-7, with 8 bases that match TRBD1. V gave up 7 bases and J gave up 3 bases; unmatched junction bases: 5. CDR1 MNHEY and CDR2 SVGAGI come from the germline V gene. The length of the CDR3 is 13 residues. The CDR3, as DNA: TGTGCCAGCACCCTGGGACAGGTCTACGAGCAGTACGTC. Residues: CASTLGQVYEQYV.

The genes are TRBV7-9 and TRBJ1-1; D ambiguous. The length of the CDR3 is 11 residues. Germline V gene sequence: CDR1 SEHNR, CDR2 FQNEAQ (reference sequence). V was cut by 5 bases and J by 8 bases, with 9 bases left in between. The CDR3 DNA reads TGTGCCAGCAGCCCGATGGGAGAAGCTTTCTTT. It is translated as CASSPMGEAFF.